This T cell receptor beta chain was recorded in a study of shared clonotypes between healthy human individuals. About the research overall: Each donor had three CD4 naive, three CD4 memory, two CD8 naive and one CD8 memory plate.

The germline CDR1 and CDR2 sequences are SQVTM and ANQGSEA. V gave up 3 bases and J gave up 2 bases, with 8 bases separating them. This CDR3 has 12 residues. Study results and caveats: Tissue TCR repertoires likely differ from these blood-only repertoires. Memory subsets generally showed smaller estimated richness than naive subsets did.

CD45RA-negative memory and CD45RA+ naive subsets were split from the CD4+ cells. Profiled with immunoSEQ multiplex PCR; TCRdb holds only in-frame clones, not every one. This sample has approximately 2,300,000 clones, with approximately 90% found just once. Points on this clone: Its specificity is unknown.

Source material: naive CD4+ T cells from PBMCs. Subset described: CD45RA+ positively selected. The receptor comes from a man aged 18 to 35 in good health. Some clones in this sample may be carry-over from other donors' samples. The chain combines TRBV29-1 with TRBJ2-7, with D maybe TRBD1 (5 bases). The CDR3 protein is CSVERTPYEQYF. In DNA, the CDR3 is TGCAGCGTTGAGCGGACACCCTACGAGCAGTACTTC.